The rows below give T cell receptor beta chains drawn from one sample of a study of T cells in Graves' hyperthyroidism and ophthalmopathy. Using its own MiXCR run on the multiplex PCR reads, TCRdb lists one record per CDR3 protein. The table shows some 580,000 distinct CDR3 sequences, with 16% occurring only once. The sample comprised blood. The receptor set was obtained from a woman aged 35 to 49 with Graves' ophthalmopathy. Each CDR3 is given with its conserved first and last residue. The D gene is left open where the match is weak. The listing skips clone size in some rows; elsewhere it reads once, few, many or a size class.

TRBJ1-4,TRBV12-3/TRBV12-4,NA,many,CASSLTGNEKLFF,TGTGCCAGCAGTTTGACCGGGAATGAAAAACTGTTTTTT
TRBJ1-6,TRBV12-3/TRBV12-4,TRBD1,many,CASRPGGGAGSPLHF,TGTGCCAGCAGACCAGGGGGGGGTGCAGGCTCACCCCTCCACTTT
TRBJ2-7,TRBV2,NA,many,CASRYYEQYF,TGTGCCAGCAGATACTACGAGCAGTACTTC
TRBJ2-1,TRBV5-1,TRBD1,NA,CASSGDRANEQFF,TGCGCCAGCAGCGGGGACAGGGCGAATGAGCAGTTCTTC
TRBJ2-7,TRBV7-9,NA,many,CASSTSSGTRIYEQYF,TGTGCCAGCAGCACTTCCTCCGGGACACGAATCTACGAGCAGTACTTC
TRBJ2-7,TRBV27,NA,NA,CASRGGQERSEQYF,TGTGCCAGCAGGGGGGGGCAGGAGCGTTCCGAGCAGTACTTC
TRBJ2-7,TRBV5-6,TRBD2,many,CASSFPLAGGHEQYF,TGTGCCAGCAGCTTTCCACTAGCGGGAGGCCACGAGCAGTACTTC
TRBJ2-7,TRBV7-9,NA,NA,CASRAEPYEQYF,TGTGCCAGCAGGGCGGAACCCTACGAGCAGTACTTC
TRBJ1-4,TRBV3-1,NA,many,CASSSRVEKLFF,TGTGCCAGCAGTTCTCGAGTTGAAAAACTGTTTTTT
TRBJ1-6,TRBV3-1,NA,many,CASSQGRTSPLHF,TGTGCCAGCAGCCAAGGTCGGACCTCACCCCTCCACTTT
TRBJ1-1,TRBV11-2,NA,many,CASSSRGGAEAFF,TGTGCCAGCAGCTCGCGGGGCGGCGCTGAAGCTTTCTTT
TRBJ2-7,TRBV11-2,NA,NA,CASSPRGGLSYEQYF,TGTGCCAGCAGCCCCAGGGGGGGGCTGTCCTACGAGCAGTACTTC
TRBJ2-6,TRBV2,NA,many,CASRDRWTGSGANVLTF,TGTGCCAGCAGGGACAGATGGACGGGCTCTGGGGCCAACGTCCTGACTTTC
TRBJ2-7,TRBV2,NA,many,CASSEELPRGMTTYEQYF,TGTGCCAGCAGTGAAGAGCTCCCTCGCGGGATGACGACCTACGAGCAGTACTTC
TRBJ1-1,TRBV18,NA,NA,CASSPRDADTEAFF,TGTGCCAGCTCTCCCCGGGACGCTGACACTGAAGCTTTCTTT
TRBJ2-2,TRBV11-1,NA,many,CASQITNTGELFF,TGTGCCAGCCAAATCACGAACACCGGGGAGCTGTTTTTT
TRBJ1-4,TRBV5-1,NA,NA,CASSLGGPERLFF,TGCGCCAGCAGCTTGGGAGGTCCCGAAAGACTGTTTTTT
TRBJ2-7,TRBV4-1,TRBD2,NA,CASSYGASGISYEQYF,TGCGCCAGCTCTTACGGGGCTAGCGGGATCTCCTACGAGCAGTACTTC
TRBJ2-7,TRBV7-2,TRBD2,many,CASSSTSDSYEQYF,TGTGCCAGCAGCTCCACTAGCGACTCCTACGAGCAGTACTTC
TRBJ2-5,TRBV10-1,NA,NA,CASSESAGAAETQYF,TGCGCCAGCAGTGAGTCTGCGGGGGCGGCTGAGACCCAGTACTTC
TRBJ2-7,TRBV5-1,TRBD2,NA,CASSFQLAGGVSYEQYF,TGCGCCAGCAGCTTCCAACTAGCGGGAGGGGTTTCCTACGAGCAGTACTTC
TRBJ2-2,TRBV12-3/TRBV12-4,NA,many,CASSLQEAGELFF,TGTGCCAGCAGTTTACAGGAAGCCGGGGAGCTGTTTTTT
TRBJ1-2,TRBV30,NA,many,CAWSGYSYGYTF,TGTGCCTGGAGTGGTTACAGCTATGGCTACACCTTC
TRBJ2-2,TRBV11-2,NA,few,CASTGETGELFF,TGTGCCAGCACGGGGGAAACCGGGGAGCTGTTTTTT
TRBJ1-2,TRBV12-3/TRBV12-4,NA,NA,CASSLIGGIGDGYTF,TGTGCCAGCAGTTTAATCGGGGGAATCGGCGATGGCTACACCTTC
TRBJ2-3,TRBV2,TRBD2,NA,CASREREPTDTRYF,TGTGCCAGCAGAGAGCGGGAGCCCACAGATACGCGGTATTTT
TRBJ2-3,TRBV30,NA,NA,CAWRVLGTDTQYF,TGTGCCTGGAGGGTGTTAGGAACAGATACGCAGTATTTT
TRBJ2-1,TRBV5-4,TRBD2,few,CASSPGGTRSYNEQFF,TGTGCCAGCAGCCCCGGGGGGACGCGATCCTACAATGAGCAGTTCTTC
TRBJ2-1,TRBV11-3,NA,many,CASSFGSGIEQFF,TGTGCCAGCAGCTTTGGATCAGGGATTGAGCAGTTCTTC
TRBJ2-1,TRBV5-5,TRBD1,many,CASSLVGQGYNEQFF,TGTGCCAGCAGCCTCGTGGGACAGGGATACAATGAGCAGTTCTTC
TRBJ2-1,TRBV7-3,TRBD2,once,CASSLNAGGPNPYNEQFF,TGTGCCAGCAGCTTAAATGCGGGGGGCCCGAATCCCTACAATGAGCAGTTCTTC